This TCR beta chain was identified during a study of blood T cell repertoires in COVID-19. With respect to this clone: Other DNA variants within this sample encode the same CDR3.

This CDR3 is 13 amino acids long. Germline loops: CDR1 KGHSH, CDR2 LQKENI. Deletions cut 3 bases from V and 5 bases from J, with 10 bases between. TCRdb keeps only in-frame clones here, not all; method: immunoSEQ multiplex PCR. Among a few hundred thousand clones listed, roughly 90% were seen once. Cohort 3 recovery required two negative PCRs, clearance, or symptom resolution. Sequenced: PBMCs or T cells enriched from blood (not recorded which). The J gene is TRBJ1-1, the V gene TRBV18; D is undetermined. The clonotype was recovered from a woman between 25 and 40 years old who had recovered from COVID-19. Here the CDR3 reads CASSPLRDTEAFF. The CDR3 DNA reads as TGTGCCAGCTCACCGTTACGGGATACTGAAGCTTTCTTT.